The 7 T cell receptor beta chains presented below share a single source sample, sequenced in a study of blood T cell repertoires in COVID-19. Method: immunoSEQ multiplex PCR; TCRdb's copy keeps in-frame clones and lacks some. The sample includes just over 150,000 clones, less than 85% of them seen just once. The sample comprised peripheral blood. Receptors originate from a human donor with acute or convalescent COVID-19. The donor label of this sample is uncertain.

This clone showed up just once. The CDR3 spells CSASGVAGRPSYEQYF. The DNA of the CDR3 is TGCAGTGCTAGTGGGGTAGCGGGGCGACCTTCCTACGAGCAGTACTTC. This rearrangement joins TRBV20-1 to TRBJ2-7; 8 positions agree with TRBD2. Germline values: CDR1 DFQATT, CDR2 SNEGSKA (reference sequence). The length of the CDR3 is 16 residues. V lost 3 bases to trimming and J lost 1 base; unmatched junction nucleotides: 11.

In its sample, this clone was seen once. The chain is built from TRBV4-1 and TRBJ2-7; D might be TRBD1 (6 bases). The germline V and J ends were trimmed by 4 bases and 2 bases, with 15 bases remaining between them. CDR3 length: 15 amino acids. CDR1 is MGHRA, CDR2 YSYEKL, per germline. CDR3 amino acids: CASSPGQSGTYEQYF. The CDR3, as DNA: TGCGCCAGCAGCCCCGGACAGTCCGGAACCTACGAGCAGTACTTC.

The chain joins TRBV5-1 to TRBJ1-1; 10 bases fit TRBD1. CDR3 length: 18 residues. After removal of 0 bases from V and 4 bases from J, the junction contained 12 bases not matched to a gene. From germline, CDR1 is SGHRS and CDR2 YFSETQ. The CDR3 spells CASSLGSDRGDLGTEAFF. The CDR3 region has the DNA TGCGCCAGCAGCTTGGGGTCGGACAGGGGGGATTTGGGCACTGAAGCTTTCTTT.

V gene TRBV18 combines with J gene TRBJ1-5, with 7 bases lining up with TRBD1. Looked up from germline, CDR1 is KGHSH and CDR2 is LQKENI. The CDR3 is 12 residues long. V lost 6 bases to trimming and J lost 4 bases; unmatched junction nucleotides: 0. CDR3 sequence reads: CASSGQNQPQHF. The CDR3, as DNA: TGTGCCAGCTCGGGACAGAATCAGCCCCAGCATTTT.

The rearrangement joins TRBV24-1 to TRBJ2-7; D is unclear. The CDR3 sequence is 16 residues long. Germline loops: CDR1 KGHDR, CDR2 SFDVKD. The ends were cut back, 1 base at V and 2 bases at J, with 14 bases in the middle. Written as DNA, the CDR3 is TGTGCCACCAGTGATTTTGGGCTCGGTCGTGCCTACGAGCAGTACTTC. This gives the protein CATSDFGLGRAYEQYF.

This clone was found a few times. V usage is TRBV3-1 (or the pseudogene TRBV3-2) and J usage is TRBJ1-1, with 10 positions matching TRBD1. The CDR3 has 14 amino acids. The V gene's germline CDR1 is LGHDT and CDR2 YNNKEL (reference sequence). Trimming took 1 base from V and 5 from J; bases not matched to a gene: 1. DNA of the CDR3: TGTGCCAGCAGCCAAGCGGGACAGGGGACTGAAGCTTTCTTT. Encoded protein: CASSQAGQGTEAFF.

The sample holds a few counts of this clone. The CDR3 loop is CASSPPVGARYGYTF. The CDR3 bases are TGTGCCAGCTCACCACCCGTGGGGGCTCGGTATGGCTACACCTTC. V is TRBV18 and J is TRBJ1-2; D is possibly TRBD1 (6 bases). V lost 0 bases, J lost 5 bases, and 13 bases lay in between. Germline CDR1 and CDR2: KGHSH and LQKENI. This CDR3 contains 15 residues.